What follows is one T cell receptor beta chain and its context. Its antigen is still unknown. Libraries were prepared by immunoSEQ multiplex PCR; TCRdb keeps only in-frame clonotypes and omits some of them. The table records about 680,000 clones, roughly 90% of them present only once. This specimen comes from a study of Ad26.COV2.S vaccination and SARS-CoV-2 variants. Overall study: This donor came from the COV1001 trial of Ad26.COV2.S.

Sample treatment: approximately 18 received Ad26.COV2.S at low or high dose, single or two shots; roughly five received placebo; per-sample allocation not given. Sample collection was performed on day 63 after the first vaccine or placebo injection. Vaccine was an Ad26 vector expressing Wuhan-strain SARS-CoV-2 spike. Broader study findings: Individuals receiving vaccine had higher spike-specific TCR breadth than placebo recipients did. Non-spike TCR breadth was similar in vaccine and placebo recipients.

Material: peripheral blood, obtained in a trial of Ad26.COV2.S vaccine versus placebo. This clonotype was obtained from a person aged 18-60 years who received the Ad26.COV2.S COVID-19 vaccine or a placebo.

The DNA for the CDR3 is TGTGCCAGCAGCCCGACAGGGGTGGTCGCAGATACGCAGTATTTT. Amino acid sequence: CASSPTGVVADTQYF. V and J are TRBV7-3 and TRBJ2-3; 8 bases align to TRBD1. CDR3 length equals 15 residues. With 5 bases clipped from V and 4 bases from J, the junction kept 8 bases outside the gene matches. Germline CDR1 reads SGHTA; CDR2 reads FQGTGA.